This T cell receptor beta chain is drawn from a study of T cells in localized non-small cell lung cancer. Notes on the study in general: Tumor samples were not multi-region, leaving intratumor heterogeneity unexcluded. It was uninvolved adjacent lung that showed the highest T cell clonality, exceeding tumor. Among blood samples, higher T cell density accompanied longer overall survival. Median detection of top 100 tumor clones in adjacent lung was around 59 clones.

This clone was detected only once. What it binds is not known. Between the trimmed V and J ends, which lost 2 bases and 1 base, there was a span of 12 bases. The CDR3 is 15 residues long. In germline, CDR1 is SEHNR, CDR2 FQNEAQ (reference sequence). Generated by immunoSEQ multiplex PCR, the TCRdb table keeps only in-frame clones and is missing some. This sample has some 11,000 clones, with 90% found just once. The sequencing here drew on peripheral blood, taken before any cancer treatment. The TCR sequence derives from a male donor aged 60 or over with stage III lung adenocarcinoma. The chain is built from TRBV7-9 and TRBJ2-7, with a tentative D call TRBD1 (6 bases). The CDR3 DNA is TGTGCCAGCAGCTTAACTTCAGGACAGTCCTACGAGCAGTACTTC. The encoded protein is CASSLTSGQSYEQYF. Using reference TRBV7-9 and TRBJ2-7 for the parts outside the CDR3, the full variable domain is DTGVSQNPRHKITKRGQNVTFRCDPISEHNRLYWYRQTLGQGPEFLTYFQNEAQLEKSRLLSDRFSAERPKGSFSTLEIQRTEQGDSAMYLCASSLTSGQSYEQYFGPGTRLTVT.